The sequence of this T cell receptor beta chain was determined in a study of CD8+ T cells in alopecia areata. Study-wide points: It was lesional scalp, especially alopecia totalis/universalis, that showed higher clonality than normal scalp.

CDR1 SGHRS and CDR2 YFSETQ come from the germline V gene. The CDR3 is 15 amino acids. Germline trimming cut 0 bases from V and 1 base from J; bases unmatched to any gene: 4. cDNA serving as the sequencing template came from extracted, reverse transcribed RNA. Sequenced by immunoSEQ multiplex PCR; TCRdb stores in-frame clones only, minus some. The table has 200,000 to 250,000 clones, about 56% seen once. The sorting of PBMCs gave CD4+ and CD8+ T cells. As to this clone: Its antigen is not identified.

This rearrangement joins TRBV5-1 to TRBJ2-7; TRBD1 matches at 7 bases. Sequencing input: CD8+ T cells sorted from blood. This receptor was obtained from a human donor in good health. CDR3 nucleotides: TGCGCCAGCAGCTTGGAGGGGGCCGCATCCTACGAGCAGTACTTC. It encodes CASSLEGAASYEQYF.